This is a list of T cell receptor beta chains from one sample in a study of shared clonotypes between healthy human individuals. Clones were sequenced by immunoSEQ multiplex PCR, and TCRdb holds only the in-frame ones, with some missing. Among approximately 2.5 million clones listed, around nine tenths were seen once. Material for sequencing was naive CD4+ T cells sorted from blood. These receptors all stem from a man younger than 30 in good health. Both conserved end residues are part of each CDR3. Where a row states a size, it is once, few, many or the class of an expanded clone; other rows omit it.

V gene	clone size	J gene	CDR3 protein
TRBV12-5	NA	TRBJ2-7	CASGLNNWARNSSYEQYF
TRBV5-4	NA	TRBJ2-5	CASSLGYQETQYF
TRBV18	NA	TRBJ2-7	CASSRGTGGSIYEQYF
TRBV27	NA	TRBJ1-1	CASSGNRDVTEAFF
TRBV19	NA	TRBJ2-5	CASSIRDRVGETQYF
TRBV27	once	TRBJ2-7	CASSLQGYEQYF
TRBV5-1	NA	TRBJ2-5	CASSLGLAGAGETQYF
TRBV6-5	NA	TRBJ2-5	CASSSTGRGETQYF
TRBV7-2	NA	TRBJ1-1	CASSQQGANTEAFF
TRBV27	NA	TRBJ2-4	CASGKRAEFVQYF
TRBV2	once	TRBJ2-7	CASRGTGDREQYF
TRBV6-1	NA	TRBJ1-5	CASSLPPQPQHF
TRBV6-5	NA	TRBJ1-1	CASSRGDRGIGEAFF
TRBV12-5	NA	TRBJ1-5	CASGLTQPQHF
TRBV4-1	NA	TRBJ2-5	CASSQGQSWETQYF
TRBV5-1	NA	TRBJ2-2	CASSLVPSGSSAGELFF
TRBV7-2	NA	TRBJ2-7	CASSYPGLATYEQYF
TRBV15	NA	TRBJ1-5	CATSRDQGVSSNQPQHF
TRBV6-1	NA	TRBJ2-2	CASSDGTGVTGELFF
TRBV4-2	NA	TRBJ2-7	CASSPGRLAGVPGEQYF
TRBV10-3	few	TRBJ2-7	CAISEDYEQYF
TRBV9	NA	TRBJ2-3	CASSAELTLNTDTQYF
TRBV19	NA	TRBJ2-3	CASSARSLAGGPGKQYF
TRBV9	NA	TRBJ2-7	CASSAHPSGGYSYEQYF
TRBV5-1	NA	TRBJ2-7	CASSLAGGFDEQYF
TRBV18	NA	TRBJ2-7	CASSPPPGLSYEQYF
TRBV27	NA	TRBJ1-2	CASSLHRDRGLGYGYTF
TRBV2	NA	TRBJ2-7	CASRRDGSYEQYF
TRBV19	NA	TRBJ1-2	CASSPLWRGSGYTF
TRBV6-6	NA	TRBJ1-6	CASSYSQGVGSPLHF
TRBV30	NA	TRBJ1-1	CAWSVGANTEAFF
TRBV7-9	NA	TRBJ1-4	CASSLIGGATNEKLFF
TRBV28	NA	TRBJ1-1	CASSPWTLPDTEAFF
TRBV6-5	NA	TRBJ1-4	CASSWTQGEKLFF
TRBV4-3	NA	TRBJ1-4	CASSQDPKGAANEKLFF